This record looks at one T cell receptor (beta chain) sequence and its context. The data belong to a study of OX40 agonist ivuxolimab in advanced cancers. Overall study: In this trial design, patients received ivuxolimab intravenously at 0.01 to 10 mg/kg every 2 weeks.

This table comes from immunoSEQ multiplex PCR, and its TCRdb copy is limited to in-frame clones, with some not included. The data hold tens of thousands of clones, with nearly 95% observed a single time. V dropped 4 bases and J dropped 7 bases, with 22 bases sitting between them. The germline V gene encodes CDR1 LNHNV and CDR2 YYDKDF (reference sequence). The CDR3 spans 16 residues. The V call is TRBV15, the J call TRBJ1-1, with D perhaps matching TRBD1 (6 bases). This sample comprised CD4+ or CD8+ T cells sorted from blood, obtained in a trial of the OX40 agonist ivuxolimab. The clonotype was recovered from an adult with an advanced solid tumor such as melanoma, head and neck, liver or kidney cancer. CDR3 DNA sequence: TGTGCCACCAGCATCCCCCTTAGCTACGGGACATTTGAAGCTTTCTTT. Its translation is CATSIPLSYGTFEAFF.